Shown below are 20 T cell receptor beta chains from a single sample sequenced in a study of T cell repertoires in cytomegalovirus infection. Each CDR3 protein gets one entry after TCRdb re-called the reads with MiXCR. Altogether about 920,000 distinct CDR3 sequences are present, roughly 30% being singletons, with the ten largest covering over 11%. Antigens of these TCRs are unknown. The starting material was cultured CD8+ T cells from PBMCs, obtained from culture after CMV antigen stimulation. The receptors were sampled from a human donor in good health (CMV status not recorded). Some clones in this sample may be carry-over from other donors' samples.

This clonotype was seen ten or more times. The V call is TRBV6-1, the J call TRBJ1-1; the D gene is possibly TRBD1 (6 bases). This CDR3 spans 14 amino acids. Germline V gene sequence: CDR1 MNHNS, CDR2 SASEGT. Trimming removed 6 bases at V and 1 base at J, with 12 bases between. CDR3 sequence (DNA): TGTGCCAGCAGGGGGGGCGGATCGAACACTGAAGCTTTCTTT. It is translated as CASRGGGSNTEAFF.

The chain recombines TRBV29-1 with TRBJ2-2, with D possibly being TRBD2 (6 bases). The V end lost 3 bases, the J end lost 7 bases, and 15 bases lay between the germline ends. There are 14 residues in the CDR3. The germline V gene has CDR1 SQVTM and CDR2 ANQGSEA. The CDR3 spells CSVDPGTPNGELFF. CDR3 in DNA: TGCAGCGTTGACCCCGGGACTCCTAACGGGGAGCTGTTTTTT.

This clonotype occurred many times. The genes are TRBV7-2 and TRBJ2-3, with 12 bases that match TRBD2. The CDR3 runs to 16 residues. V shed 5 bases and J 5 bases; nucleotides not matched to a gene: 8. Looked up from germline, CDR1 is SGHTA and CDR2 is FQGNSA. CDR3 loop: CASSPWASGGGDTQYF. The DNA for the CDR3 is TGTGCCAGCAGCCCCTGGGCTAGCGGGGGGGGAGATACGCAGTATTTT.

J is TRBJ2-1 and V is TRBV27; 7 bases line up with TRBD1. V was clipped by 2 bases and J by 10 bases; unmatched bases: 14. This CDR3 comprises 16 residues. Germline values: CDR1 MNHEY, CDR2 SMNVEV (reference sequence). CDR3 loop: CASSLHDQGVVVEQFF. CDR3 nucleotides: TGTGCCAGCAGTTTACATGACCAGGGGGTGGTGGTCGAGCAGTTCTTC.

This clonotype was observed a few times. The chain carries TRBV7-9 and TRBJ1-2, with 12 bases aligning to TRBD1. CDR3 length: 13 residues. V lost 4 bases and J lost 14; bases outside the gene matches: 8. Germline CDR1 is SEHNR and CDR2 is FQNEAQ (reference sequence). The CDR3 is CASSSAGTGGDTF. CDR3 DNA: TGTGCCAGCAGCTCCGCCGGGACAGGGGGCGATACCTTC.

The rearrangement joins TRBV9 to TRBJ1-5; 9 bases align to TRBD1. TRBJ2-3 explains the end of the DNA better; the J call may be wrong. Germline V gene data show CDR1 as SGDLS and CDR2 as YYNGEE. This CDR3 contains 17 residues. As DNA, the CDR3 is TGTGCCAGCAGCTCTCGGACAGGGGAGGGGGGCAATCAGCCCCAGTATTTT. This codes for CASSSRTGEGGNQPQYF.

In the case of this clonotype: At one boundary the junction diverges from the germline segment, which might be a read error. V is TRBV7-8 and J is TRBJ2-2; TRBD1 matches at 10 bases. CDR3 length equals 17 residues. CDR1 and CDR2 (germline): SGHVS, FQNEAQ. The CDR3 nucleotides read TGTGCCAGGAGCTTAGGGGAAGACAGGGGGCGTGGCGGGGAGCTGTTTTTT. Translation gives CARSLGEDRGRGGELFF.

This clonotype was seen more than once but under ten times. The J gene is TRBJ2-5, the V gene TRBV5-6; D is uncertain. This CDR3 is built from 12 residues. CDR1 SGHDT and CDR2 YYEEEE come from the germline V gene. The V gene lost 4 bases and the J gene lost 6 bases, with 10 bases spanning the gap. The CDR3 region is CASSAQGKTQYF. CDR3 nucleotide sequence: TGTGCCAGCAGCGCGCAAGGGAAGACCCAGTACTTC.

A few counts support this clonotype. CDR3 nucleotide sequence: TGTGCCAGCAGCGGAATCCAGGGACAGGGGGCCTACAATGAGCAGTTCTTC. Its translation: CASSGIQGQGAYNEQFF. The J gene is TRBJ2-1, the V gene TRBV7-6; 11 positions agree with TRBD1. Trimming cost V 5 bases and J 2 bases; bases outside gene matches: 8. Germline V gene data show CDR1 as SGHVS and CDR2 as FNYEAQ. There are 17 residues in the CDR3.

This clonotype appeared a few times. The CDR3 nucleotides are TGTGCCAGCAGTCACAGGGCCCCCACTGAAGCTTTCTTT. Its protein is CASSHRAPTEAFF. The chain carries TRBV28 and TRBJ1-1, with a possible D match to TRBD1 (6 bases). Trimming pared 5 bases from V and 4 bases from J, leaving 11 bases between. The CDR3 has 13 residues. CDR1 is MDHEN, CDR2 SYDVKM, per germline.

This sequence joins TRBV7-6 and TRBJ2-1; the match to TRBD2 covers 7 bases. This CDR3 has 14 amino acids. The germline gives CDR1 SGHVS, CDR2 FNYEAQ. V shed 3 bases, J shed 10 bases, and the junction held 9 bases outside the gene matches. CDR3 sequence reads: CASSFAPGGKEQFF. DNA of the CDR3: TGTGCCAGCAGCTTTGCCCCGGGGGGTAAGGAGCAGTTCTTC. Looking up the rest from reference TRBV7-6 and TRBJ2-1 gives the full variable domain: GAGVSQSPRYKVTKRGQDVALRCDPISGHVSLYWYRQALGQGPEFLTYFNYEAQQDKSGLPNDRFSAERPEGSISTLTIQRTEQRDSAMYRCASSFAPGGKEQFFGPGTRLTVL.

The chain is built from TRBV7-9 and TRBJ2-1; D unclear. Germline-derived CDR1 and CDR2 are SEHNR and FQNEAQ (reference sequence). V lost 6 bases to trimming and J lost 10 bases, with 13 bases between them. This CDR3 contains 12 residues. Here the CDR3 DNA reads TGTGCCAGCAGTACTATATTAGGGGAGCAGTTCTTC. This sequence encodes CASSTILGEQFF.

There are a few counts of this clonotype. This chain uses TRBV7-3 with TRBJ2-2, with TRBD1 matching 10 bases. Losses at the gene ends were 1 base for V and 5 bases for J; bases not matched to a gene: 4. CDR3 length: 16 amino acids. The V gene's germline CDR1 is SGHTA and CDR2 FQGTGA. The DNA of the CDR3 is TGTGCCAGCAGCTTAAGCCTGGACAGGGGGACCGGGGAGCTGTTTTTT. It codes for CASSLSLDRGTGELFF.

This chain connects TRBV27 to TRBJ2-5; D is perhaps TRBD2 (5 bases). CDR3 length equals 13 residues. V lost 3 bases and J 10 bases, leaving 15 bases between the germline ends. Germline V lookup: CDR1 MNHEY, CDR2 SMNVEV (reference sequence). Here the CDR3 DNA reads TGTGCCAGCAGTTTGGAGGCAAGCCGGGACCAGTACTTC. Residues: CASSLEASRDQYF.

This clonotype came up a few times. V gene TRBV28 combines with J gene TRBJ1-6; unclear D gene. V was trimmed by 3 bases and J by 7 bases, leaving 16 bases between them. There are 16 residues in the CDR3. CDR1 and CDR2 from the germline V gene are MDHEN and SYDVKM. In nucleotides, the CDR3 is TGTGCCAGCAGTTTTGGTCTGTCGGTGGAGAATTCACCCCTCCACTTT. It translates to CASSFGLSVENSPLHF.

The chain recombines TRBV6-6 with TRBJ2-5, with D possibly being TRBD2 (7 bases). CDR3 size: 16 residues. Germline V CDR1 and CDR2: MNHNY, SVGAGI (reference sequence). V was shortened by 2 bases and J by 4 bases, with 17 bases between the two germline ends. In DNA form, the CDR3 reads TGTGCCAGCAGTTACCTGAGGGGGGGGAGAGGAGAGACCCAGTACTTC. Translated, it gives CASSYLRGGRGETQYF.

V is TRBV5-1 and J is TRBJ1-1; D uncertain. CDR1 is SGHRS, CDR2 YFSETQ, per germline. This CDR3 spans 14 amino acids. Trimming took 5 bases from V and 1 from J, leaving 12 bases between them. The CDR3 nucleotides read TGCGCCAGCAGTTTGTGGGATCCGAACACTGAAGCTTTCTTT. Encoded protein: CASSLWDPNTEAFF.

V gene TRBV6-6 combines with J gene TRBJ2-5; no clear D. Trimming shortened V by 6 bases and J by 1 base, and 12 bases separated the two germline ends. This CDR3 has 14 residues. Looked up from germline, CDR1 is MNHNY and CDR2 is SVGAGI (reference sequence). The CDR3 DNA reads as TGTGCCAGCAGACCGATTAGCATCCAAGAGACCCAGTACTTC. As protein: CASRPISIQETQYF.

V usage is TRBV7-2 and J usage is TRBJ2-5; D gene ambiguous. The CDR3 totals 14 residues. V lost 5 bases to trimming and J lost 0 bases, with 10 bases between them. Germline loops: CDR1 SGHTA, CDR2 FQGNSA. The DNA for the CDR3 is TGTGCCAGCAGCATCTCAGGAAACCAAGAGACCCAGTACTTC. It translates to CASSISGNQETQYF.

This rearrangement joins TRBV20-1 to TRBJ2-7; 7 bases fit TRBD1. The CDR3 covers 13 residues. CDR1 and CDR2 from the germline V gene are DFQATT and SNEGSKA (reference sequence). Germline trimming cut 5 bases from V and 3 bases from J; bases unmatched to any gene: 7. Here the CDR3 reads CSALSGQLYEQYV. CDR3 bases: TGCAGTGCTCTATCGGGACAGCTCTACGAGCAGTACGTC.